The rows below give T cell receptor beta chains drawn from one sample of a study of control samples from healthy donors and cancer patients. Clones were sequenced by immunoSEQ multiplex PCR, and TCRdb holds only the in-frame ones, with some missing. The sample lists tens of thousands of clones; 95% were seen once. Source material: blood. The origin of the receptors is a man aged 30-40 years in good health. CDR3s include the opening cysteine and the closing phenylalanine or tryptophan. The order of the fields is D gene, J gene, V gene, clone size, CDR3 protein, CDR3 DNA. A D gene is named only where the DNA matches it firmly. A clone size is listed for some rows: how often the clone was seen (once, few, many), or a class if it is expanded.

D: NA
J: TRBJ2-2
V: TRBV19
size: NA
CDR3: CATKSYATGELFF
DNA: TGTGCCACTAAGAGTTACGCCACCGGGGAGCTGTTTTTT

D: NA
J: TRBJ2-3
V: TRBV2
size: NA
CDR3: CASSESPAGTDTQYF
DNA: TGTGCCAGCAGTGAATCCCCAGCGGGCACAGATACGCAGTATTTT

D: TRBD1
J: TRBJ1-2
V: TRBV13
size: NA
CDR3: CASSASTGNYGYTF
DNA: TGTGCCAGCAGCGCCTCGACAGGGAACTATGGCTACACCTTC

D: TRBD1
J: TRBJ2-3
V: TRBV6-1
size: NA
CDR3: CASSEGDSVTDTQYF
DNA: TGTGCCAGCAGTGAAGGGGACAGTGTTACAGATACGCAGTATTTT

D: NA
J: TRBJ2-7
V: TRBV6-5
size: NA
CDR3: CASRDRSSYEQYF
DNA: TGTGCCAGCAGAGACAGGTCCTCCTACGAGCAGTACTTC

D: NA
J: TRBJ1-5
V: TRBV6-2/TRBV6-3
size: NA
CDR3: CASSGRTGGNQPQHF
DNA: TGTGCCAGCAGTGGACGGACGGGCGGCAATCAGCCCCAGCATTTT

D: NA
J: TRBJ2-1
V: TRBV14
size: few
CDR3: CASGPLGSLHEQFF
DNA: TGTGCCAGCGGCCCACTAGGGTCCCTGCATGAGCAGTTCTTC

D: TRBD2
J: TRBJ2-1
V: TRBV5-4
size: NA
CDR3: CASSRGLAGVKNNEQFF
DNA: TGTGCCAGCAGCAGGGGACTAGCGGGAGTAAAAAACAATGAGCAGTTCTTC

D: TRBD2
J: TRBJ2-1
V: TRBV12-3/TRBV12-4
size: NA
CDR3: CASSSPAGTRWFF
DNA: TGTGCCAGCAGTTCACCGGCCGGGACTAGGTGGTTCTTC

D: TRBD2
J: TRBJ2-1
V: TRBV11-3
size: NA
CDR3: CASSLYALAGDNEQFF
DNA: TGTGCCAGCAGCTTATATGCTCTAGCGGGAGACAATGAGCAGTTCTTC

D: NA
J: TRBJ2-7
V: TRBV6-4
size: NA
CDR3: CASSGQDRTVAGPYEQYF
DNA: TGTGCCAGCAGCGGACAGGACAGAACGGTAGCGGGCCCCTACGAGCAGTACTTC

D: TRBD1
J: TRBJ1-1
V: TRBV2
size: NA
CDR3: CASSDPGGDGAFF
DNA: TGTGCCAGCAGTGATCCAGGGGGCGATGGAGCTTTCTTT

D: TRBD2
J: TRBJ2-5
V: TRBV3-1/TRBV3-2
size: NA
CDR3: CASSQLAEETQYF
DNA: TGTGCCAGCAGCCAACTAGCGGAAGAGACCCAGTACTTC

D: NA
J: TRBJ2-3
V: TRBV9
size: NA
CDR3: CASSSQTTSTDTQYF
DNA: TGTGCCAGCAGCTCCCAGACAACTAGCACAGATACGCAGTATTTT

D: TRBD2
J: TRBJ2-7
V: TRBV4-2
size: once
CDR3: CASSRGLAGGPSSYEQYF
DNA: TGTGCCAGCAGCCGCGGACTAGCGGGAGGGCCAAGCTCCTACGAGCAGTACTTC

D: NA
J: TRBJ1-6
V: TRBV27
size: NA
CDR3: CASSLNRESPLHF
DNA: TGTGCCAGCAGTTTAAACAGGGAATCACCCCTCCACTTT

D: NA
J: TRBJ2-7
V: TRBV28
size: NA
CDR3: CASSLLGLRHEQYF
DNA: TGTGCCAGCAGTTTATTAGGGTTGCGGCACGAGCAGTACTTC

D: NA
J: TRBJ2-2
V: TRBV5-1
size: once
CDR3: CASSLATQHGELFF
DNA: TGCGCCAGCAGCTTGGCCACCCAACACGGGGAGCTGTTTTTT

D: NA
J: TRBJ1-6
V: TRBV7-9
size: NA
CDR3: CATGEFNSPLHF
DNA: TGTGCCACCGGGGAGTTCAATTCACCCCTCCACTTT

D: TRBD2
J: TRBJ2-1
V: TRBV27
size: NA
CDR3: CASSPGTSGSRSGEQFF
DNA: TGTGCCAGCAGTCCGGGGACTAGCGGGAGTAGGTCTGGTGAGCAGTTCTTC

D: NA
J: TRBJ1-2
V: TRBV7-8
size: NA
CDR3: CASSLAEIDGYTF
DNA: TGTGCCAGCAGCTTAGCGGAAATCGATGGCTACACCTTC

D: NA
J: TRBJ2-5
V: TRBV14
size: NA
CDR3: CASSLLYVETQYF
DNA: TGTGCCAGCAGCCTATTATACGTGGAGACCCAGTACTTC

D: TRBD1
J: TRBJ2-7
V: TRBV29-1
size: NA
CDR3: CSVRGTGVFYEQYF
DNA: TGCAGCGTACGAGGGACAGGGGTCTTCTACGAGCAGTACTTC

D: NA
J: TRBJ2-2
V: TRBV11-3
size: NA
CDR3: CASSLTTINTGELFF
DNA: TGTGCCAGCAGCTTAACGACAATTAACACCGGGGAGCTGTTTTTT

D: NA
J: TRBJ1-2
V: TRBV7-9
size: NA
CDR3: CASSFDGSNYGYTF
DNA: TGTGCCAGCAGCTTCGACGGCTCTAACTATGGCTACACCTTC

D: NA
J: TRBJ1-5
V: TRBV28
size: NA
CDR3: CASREVVGNQPQHF
DNA: TGTGCCAGCAGAGAGGTGGTCGGCAATCAGCCCCAGCATTTT

D: TRBD2
J: TRBJ2-2
V: TRBV7-3
size: NA
CDR3: CASRPGLAVTGELFF
DNA: TGTGCCAGCAGACCGGGACTAGCGGTCACCGGGGAGCTGTTTTTT

D: TRBD2
J: TRBJ2-7
V: TRBV4-3
size: once
CDR3: CASSQDRLAGAYEQYF
DNA: TGCGCCAGCAGCCAAGATCGCCTAGCGGGAGCCTACGAGCAGTACTTC

D: NA
J: TRBJ2-7
V: TRBV14
size: once
CDR3: CASSHAPSRSYEQYF
DNA: TGTGCCAGCAGCCACGCTCCGTCCAGGTCCTACGAGCAGTACTTC

D: NA
J: TRBJ1-4
V: TRBV7-2
size: NA
CDR3: CASSRRPNEKLFF
DNA: TGTGCCAGCAGCCGGCGACCTAATGAAAAACTGTTTTTT

D: NA
J: TRBJ1-5
V: TRBV24-1
size: NA
CDR3: CATSDLDGQPQHF
DNA: TGTGCCACCAGTGATTTAGACGGTCAGCCCCAGCATTTT

D: TRBD2
J: TRBJ2-3
V: TRBV15
size: once
CDR3: CATSKNPGTSGASTDTQYF
DNA: TGTGCCACCAGCAAAAATCCCGGGACTAGCGGGGCTAGCACAGATACGCAGTATTTT

D: TRBD2
J: TRBJ2-7
V: TRBV7-2
size: NA
CDR3: CASSLAQGTSAYEQYF
DNA: TGTGCCAGCAGCTTAGCGCAAGGGACTAGCGCCTACGAGCAGTACTTC

D: TRBD2
J: TRBJ2-7
V: TRBV11-1
size: NA
CDR3: CASSHLSGRAYEQYF
DNA: TGTGCCAGCAGCCACCTTAGCGGGAGGGCCTACGAGCAGTACTTC

D: NA
J: TRBJ1-1
V: TRBV9
size: NA
CDR3: CASSVEGQPGMNTEAFF
DNA: TGTGCCAGCAGCGTAGAAGGACAGCCAGGCATGAACACTGAAGCTTTCTTT

D: NA
J: TRBJ2-2
V: TRBV5-1
size: NA
CDR3: CASSHEGGGELFF
DNA: TGCGCCAGCAGCCACGAAGGGGGCGGGGAGCTGTTTTTT

D: NA
J: TRBJ2-1
V: TRBV11-2
size: NA
CDR3: CASSLDFRYNEQFF
DNA: TGTGCCAGCAGCTTAGATTTTAGATACAATGAGCAGTTCTTC

D: NA
J: TRBJ2-5
V: TRBV6-5
size: NA
CDR3: CASFDSGETETQYF
DNA: TGTGCCAGCTTCGATAGCGGTGAGACCGAGACCCAGTACTTC

D: TRBD2
J: TRBJ2-3
V: TRBV24-1
size: NA
CDR3: CATSDPGLAESTDTQYF
DNA: TGTGCCACCAGTGATCCTGGACTAGCGGAAAGCACAGATACGCAGTATTTT

D: NA
J: TRBJ1-5
V: TRBV28
size: NA
CDR3: CASSLGMDPRHF
DNA: TGTGCCAGCAGTTTGGGTATGGACCCCCGGCATTTT

D: NA
J: TRBJ1-4
V: TRBV5-1
size: NA
CDR3: CASSGGLPDEKLFF
DNA: TGCGCCAGCAGCGGGGGACTCCCGGATGAAAAACTGTTTTTT

D: TRBD2
J: TRBJ2-1
V: TRBV15
size: NA
CDR3: CATSRGLAGVDEQFF
DNA: TGTGCCACCAGCAGAGGACTAGCGGGAGTAGATGAGCAGTTCTTC

D: TRBD1
J: TRBJ1-2
V: TRBV19
size: NA
CDR3: CASNDRDNGYTF
DNA: TGTGCCAGTAATGACAGGGATAATGGCTACACCTTC

D: TRBD2
J: TRBJ2-1
V: TRBV6-2/TRBV6-3
size: NA
CDR3: CASSGKSGLAISYNEQFF
DNA: TGTGCCAGCAGCGGGAAATCCGGACTAGCGATCTCCTACAATGAGCAGTTCTTC

D: TRBD1
J: TRBJ2-6
V: TRBV5-1
size: NA
CDR3: CASSTDRLGANVLTF
DNA: TGCGCCAGCAGCACGGACAGGCTCGGGGCCAACGTCCTGACTTTC

D: NA
J: TRBJ2-4
V: TRBV5-1
size: NA
CDR3: CASSSGGAKNIQYF
DNA: TGCGCCAGCAGTTCAGGGGGGGCCAAAAACATTCAGTACTTC

D: TRBD2
J: TRBJ2-3
V: TRBV5-4
size: NA
CDR3: CASSLGLAAEDTQYF
DNA: TGTGCCAGCAGCTTGGGCCTAGCGGCGGAAGATACGCAGTATTTT

D: TRBD1
J: TRBJ2-3
V: TRBV28
size: NA
CDR3: CASSKSGTATDTQYF
DNA: TGTGCCAGCAGTAAATCCGGGACAGCCACAGATACGCAGTATTTT

D: TRBD2
J: TRBJ2-1
V: TRBV13
size: NA
CDR3: CASSYWTRASGRSSYNEQFF
DNA: TGTGCCAGCAGCTACTGGACTAGGGCTAGCGGGAGGAGCTCCTACAATGAGCAGTTCTTC

D: TRBD2
J: TRBJ2-3
V: TRBV5-4
size: NA
CDR3: CASSQGLAGITDTQYF
DNA: TGTGCCAGCAGCCAAGGACTAGCGGGAATCACAGATACGCAGTATTTT

D: NA
J: TRBJ2-5
V: TRBV28
size: NA
CDR3: CASSFGQRDRTQYF
DNA: TGTGCCAGCAGTTTCGGACAGCGAGATCGGACCCAGTACTTC

D: NA
J: TRBJ1-1
V: TRBV6-5
size: NA
CDR3: CASSYSKGSTEAFF
DNA: TGTGCCAGCAGTTACTCGAAAGGAAGCACTGAAGCTTTCTTT

D: TRBD1
J: TRBJ1-1
V: TRBV7-9
size: NA
CDR3: CASSLRTGVTEAFF
DNA: TGTGCCAGCAGCCTTAGGACAGGGGTGACTGAAGCTTTCTTT

D: TRBD1
J: TRBJ1-4
V: TRBV5-1
size: NA
CDR3: CASSPRTGGEEKLFF
DNA: TGCGCCAGCAGCCCGAGGACAGGGGGAGAAGAAAAACTGTTTTTT

D: NA
J: TRBJ1-2
V: TRBV15
size: NA
CDR3: CATSRDLGGSGYGYTF
DNA: TGTGCCACCAGCAGAGATCTGGGGGGCTCGGGCTATGGCTACACCTTC

D: TRBD1
J: TRBJ2-7
V: TRBV19
size: NA
CDR3: CASSIVGTGGEQYF
DNA: TGTGCCAGTAGTATAGTGGGGACAGGGGGCGAGCAGTACTTC

D: TRBD1
J: TRBJ1-1
V: TRBV6-1
size: NA
CDR3: CASIPTGGFTEAFF
DNA: TGTGCCAGCATCCCGACAGGGGGCTTCACTGAAGCTTTCTTT

D: NA
J: TRBJ1-1
V: TRBV9
size: NA
CDR3: CASSSPIGRNTEAFF
DNA: TGTGCCAGCAGCTCCCCCATCGGGAGGAACACTGAAGCTTTCTTT

D: TRBD2
J: TRBJ2-3
V: TRBV6-5
size: NA
CDR3: CASSYSPRGLAMHF
DNA: TGTGCCAGCAGTTACTCTCCCCGGGGACTAGCCATGCATTTT

D: TRBD1
J: TRBJ1-3
V: TRBV4-1
size: NA
CDR3: CASSRTTGSGNTIYF
DNA: TGCGCCAGCAGCCGAACGACAGGGTCAGGAAACACCATATATTTT